This T cell receptor (beta chain) is drawn from a study of response to subunit inactivated influenza vaccine. Germline CDR1 reads LGHDT; CDR2 reads YNNKEL (reference sequence). The CDR3 has 15 residues. Trimming stripped 4 bases from V and 6 bases from J, with 19 bases between. Study-wide results and limits: The authors offered the suggestion that each seasonal influenza vaccination recruits few new T cells.

TCRdb re-called the RT-PCR reads with MiXCR, one entry per CDR3 protein. The table lists 700,000 to 800,000 distinct CDR3 sequences, around 20% of them singletons. As to this clonotype: What it recognizes is unknown.

This sample comprised PBMCs from blood, obtained 4 to 6 days after vaccination. This sequence originates from a man in his forties or fifties who received an inactivated influenza vaccine. The chain uses TRBV3-1 and TRBJ2-7; maybe TRBD2 (6 bases). The CDR3 spells CASSPGTGGAFEQYF. The CDR3 DNA reads TGTGCCAGCAGCCCTGGAACCGGAGGGGCCTTCGAGCAGTACTTC.